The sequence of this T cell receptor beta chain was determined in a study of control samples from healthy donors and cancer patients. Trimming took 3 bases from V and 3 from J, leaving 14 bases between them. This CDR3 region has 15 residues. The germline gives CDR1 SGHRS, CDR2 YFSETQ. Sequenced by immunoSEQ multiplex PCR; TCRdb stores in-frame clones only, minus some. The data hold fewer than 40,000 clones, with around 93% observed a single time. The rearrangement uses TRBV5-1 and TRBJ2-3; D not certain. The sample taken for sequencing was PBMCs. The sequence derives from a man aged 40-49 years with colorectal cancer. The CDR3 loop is CASSSTGVTTDTQYF. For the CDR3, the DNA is TGCGCCAGCAGCTCTACCGGCGTTACGACAGATACGCAGTATTTT.